This entry describes one T cell receptor beta chain. Generated by immunoSEQ multiplex PCR, the TCRdb table keeps only in-frame clones and is missing some. The table has approximately 6,900 clones, about 74% seen once. This specimen comes from a study of tumor-infiltrating lymphocytes in localized non-small cell lung cancer. Overall study context: Some samples were collected after neoadjuvant chemotherapy; smokers, never-smokers and several histologies were included.

Per the germline V gene, CDR1 is SGHAT and CDR2 is FQNNGV. The V end lost 7 bases, the J end lost 1 base, and 7 bases lay between the germline ends. CDR3 length: 12 residues. This chain connects TRBV11-2 to TRBJ1-1; D remains ambiguous. Sequenced sample: lung tumor tissue. This TCR was sampled from a human donor with non-small cell lung cancer. In DNA, the CDR3 is TGTGCCAGCAAGCGGGGGAACACTGAAGCTTTCTTT. Its translation is CASKRGNTEAFF.